The sample holds one count of the clone carrying this T cell receptor (beta chain). This record comes from a study of blood T cell repertoires in COVID-19. Study-wide context: Sites in the United States, Italy and Spain provided acute and convalescent COVID-19 samples. The cDNA or gDNA used as material had been derived from T cells, B-cell-depleted T cells, or PBMCs.

In the authors' methods: The assay estimated nucleated cells by amplifying reference gene primers. The assay was immunoSEQ multiplex PCR, and TCRdb's table has in-frame clones only and misses some. From that table come the V and J calls and clone size; the DNA was used to work out D and trimming. The sample gives 40,000 to 50,000 clones, 89% of which show up once; around 6.2% is in the top ten. This TCR was sampled from a human donor in a cohort sampled during active COVID-19. Sequencing used peripheral blood.

In nucleotides, the CDR3 is TGTGCCAGCAGTTCCCGCCTACAAGAGACCCAGTACTTC. Encoded protein: CASSSRLQETQYF. V and J are TRBV12-3 or TRBV12-4 and TRBJ2-5, with no clear D. V gave up 4 bases and J gave up 2 bases, with 8 bases separating them. The CDR3 consists of 13 residues.